This TCR beta chain derives from a study of blood T cell repertoires in COVID-19. As for the study in general: Acute-phase and convalescent COVID-19 samples originated in the United States, Italy and Spain. Sample material is recorded as cDNA or gDNA derived from T cells, B-cell-depleted T cells, or PBMCs.

Per the study methods: Amplified reference gene primers provided the basis for estimating nucleated cell counts. Repertoires were generated with immunoSEQ multiplex PCR, while TCRdb's copy carries only in-frame clones and drops some. V, J and clone size reflect that table, while D and trimming were determined from the DNA. The profile shows 150,000 to 200,000 clones, 79% of them singletons. Sequencing was done on a sample of peripheral blood. This sequence originates from a man aged 60-69 years with active or convalescent COVID-19.

The CDR3 sequence is CASSYGGTGMETQYF. The CDR3 DNA reads as TGTGCCAGCAGCTACGGTGGGACAGGGATGGAGACCCAGTACTTC. The rearrangement links TRBV7-6 to TRBJ2-5, with 9 bases lining up with TRBD1. Unmatched junction bases numbered 8, after V lost 4 bases and J lost 5 bases. The V gene's germline CDR1 is SGHVS and CDR2 FNYEAQ. This CDR3 has 15 amino acids.